This TCR beta chain was recorded in a study of T cell changes during pregnancy in multiple sclerosis. Generated by immunoSEQ multiplex PCR, the TCRdb table keeps only in-frame clones and is missing some. The table has about 67,000 clones, approximately 90% seen once; the top ten hold over 1.1%. With 3 bases clipped from V and 8 bases from J, the junction kept 8 bases outside the gene matches. Looked up from germline, CDR1 is SGHRS and CDR2 is YFSETQ. The CDR3 has 14 amino acids. The chain is built from TRBV5-1 and TRBJ1-2; 9 bases map to TRBD1. This receptor was obtained from a female donor with multiple sclerosis, enrolled in a pregnancy study. The specimen was peripheral blood, collected in the second trimester of pregnancy. Here the CDR3 reads CASSSGQGVQGYTF. The CDR3 DNA sequence: TGCGCCAGCAGCTCGGGACAGGGAGTACAGGGCTACACCTTC.